The subject of this entry is one T cell receptor (beta chain). These data belong to a study of chemoradiotherapy in HPV16-positive cancers. Here immunoSEQ multiplex PCR was the method, and the copy in TCRdb shows in-frame clones only, minus some. The table lists approximately 9,400 clones, about 71% of them singletons. The sequence came from a human donor with HPV-associated anogenital cancer. The material was obtained from a patient who underwent chemoradiotherapy.

CDR3 in DNA: TGTGCCAGCAGCCCCGTGCTAGCGGGCTCCTACGAGCAGTACTTC. This gives the protein CASSPVLAGSYEQYF. J is TRBJ2-7 and V is TRBV7-9, with 8 bases fitting TRBD2. The CDR3 has 15 residues. Trimming at V came to 5 bases and at J to 0 bases, leaving 6 bases not matched to a gene. Looked up from germline, CDR1 is SEHNR and CDR2 is FQNEAQ (reference sequence).